This entry is about one TCR beta chain. The target antigen is unknown. In germline, CDR1 is SGHNT, CDR2 YENEEA. Trimming pared 5 bases from V and 4 bases from J, leaving 17 bases between. CDR3 length: 16 residues. The data originate from a study of cytomegalovirus exposure and HLA in healthy donors. Primers for the PCR totalled 60 Vbeta and 13 Jbeta. Measured with immunoSEQ multiplex PCR; TCRdb has only the in-frame clones, and not every one. The sample lists 100,000 to 150,000 clones, about three quarters seen once, with more than 1% in the top ten. Study-level results: Researchers counted around 180 TCR beta chains as cytomegalovirus-associated. Accurate predictions that matched the HLA-A and HLA-B alleles of most subjects were reportedly made from TCR beta sequences. Under in vitro conditions, three CMV-associated chains were confirmed as specific for CMV antigens. Some V segments (TRBV6-2 and TRBV6-3 among them) were excluded as indistinguishable.

Sequenced sample: PBMCs. The source is a female donor in good health and CMV-seronegative. J is TRBJ2-2 and V is TRBV11-3; perhaps TRBD2 as D (5 bases). CDR3 bases: TGTGCCAGCAGCCGAACGGTCGGGGTGCCCACCGGGGAGCTGTTTTTT. It is translated as CASSRTVGVPTGELFF.